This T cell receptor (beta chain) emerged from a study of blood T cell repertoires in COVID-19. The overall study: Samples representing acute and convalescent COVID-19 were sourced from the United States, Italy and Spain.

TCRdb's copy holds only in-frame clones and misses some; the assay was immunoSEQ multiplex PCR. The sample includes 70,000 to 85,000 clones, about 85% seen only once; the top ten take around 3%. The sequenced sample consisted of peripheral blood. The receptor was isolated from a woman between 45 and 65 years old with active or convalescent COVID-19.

This CDR3 reads CASSPPRGGANEQFF. The CDR3 coding sequence is TGTGCCAGCAGCCCTCCTCGGGGGGGGGCCAATGAGCAGTTCTTC. The chain carries TRBV5-4 and TRBJ2-1; 8 nucleotides match TRBD2. This CDR3 comprises 15 residues. V dropped 4 bases and J dropped 6; count of bases not matched to a gene: 9. Germline V gives CDR1 SGHNT, CDR2 YYREEE (reference sequence).